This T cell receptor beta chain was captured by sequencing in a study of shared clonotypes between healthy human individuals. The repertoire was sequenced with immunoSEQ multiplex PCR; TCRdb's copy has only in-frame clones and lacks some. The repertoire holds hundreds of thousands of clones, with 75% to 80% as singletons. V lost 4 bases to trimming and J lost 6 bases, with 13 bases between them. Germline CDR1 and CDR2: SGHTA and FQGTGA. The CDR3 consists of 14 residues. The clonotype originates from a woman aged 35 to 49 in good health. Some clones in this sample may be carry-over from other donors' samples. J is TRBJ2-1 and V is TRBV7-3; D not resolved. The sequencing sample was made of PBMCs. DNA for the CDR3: TGTGCCAGCAGCTCCCGGACGCCCCTCAATGAGCAGTTCTTC. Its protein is CASSSRTPLNEQFF.